The 20 T cell receptor beta chains below come from one sample, sequenced in a study of T cells in Graves' hyperthyroidism and ophthalmopathy. RNA transcripts yielded amplified TCR beta CDR3 regions. During a first-round RT-PCR of the TCR CDR3, the HTBI primer set was used. TCRdb called the multiplex PCR reads again in MiXCR, with one record for every CDR3 protein. The data contain a few hundred thousand distinct CDR3 sequences, about 15% of them singletons. The sequenced sample was blood. These receptors were collected from a woman aged 25-40 years with Graves' hyperthyroidism.

This sequence joins TRBV27 and TRBJ2-7; 10 bases match TRBD2. V trimming: 6 bases; J trimming: 5 bases; junction bases outside the gene matches: 10. CDR3 length: 15 amino acids. Germline CDR1 reads MNHEY; CDR2 reads SMNVEV (reference sequence). The CDR3 protein is CASRSSGSLNHEQYF. In DNA, the CDR3 is TGTGCCAGCAGGTCTAGCGGGAGTTTAAACCACGAGCAGTACTTC.

The rearrangement links TRBV11-2 to TRBJ2-1; D tentatively fits TRBD1 or TRBD2 (5 bases each). The CDR3 spans 12 residues. Germline CDR1 SGHAT, CDR2 FQNNGV. Trimming removed 5 bases at V and 6 bases at J, with 8 bases between. CDR3 bases: TGTGCCAGCAGCGGGGGTCCCAATGAGCAGTTCTTC. As protein: CASSGGPNEQFF.

This clonotype was picked up many times. The V and J genes are TRBV20-1 and TRBJ2-3, with 10 bases aligning to TRBD2. The CDR3 length is 15 residues. V shed 1 base and J 6 bases; nucleotides not matched to a gene: 7. The germline gives CDR1 DFQATT, CDR2 SNEGSKA (reference sequence). CDR3 nucleotides: TGCAGTGCTAGAGGTTCTAGCGGGAGTCGTGATACGCAGTATTTT. Residues: CSARGSSGSRDTQYF.

The J gene is TRBJ2-7, the V gene TRBV7-8; 8 positions match TRBD1. Germline V gene data show CDR1 as SGHVS and CDR2 as FQNEAQ. This CDR3 has 17 amino acids. The trim removed 4 bases at V and 5 bases at J, leaving 16 bases unmatched. The CDR3 reads CASSYTKRPGQEDEQYF. Here the CDR3 DNA reads TGTGCCAGCAGCTACACAAAGAGACCGGGACAGGAGGACGAGCAGTACTTC.

CDR3 protein: CASTGQGTYNEQFF. CDR3 bases: TGTGCCAGCACCGGACAGGGGACCTACAATGAGCAGTTCTTC. This chain joins TRBV11-2 and TRBJ2-1, with 9 bases matching TRBD1. J lost 2 bases, V lost 7 bases, and 3 bases had no gene match. The CDR3 extends over 14 amino acids. Germline lookup yields CDR1 SGHAT and CDR2 FQNNGV.

This clonotype was counted at least ten times. The chain recombines TRBV28 with TRBJ2-3, with 8 bases identical to TRBD1. Trimming at V came to 5 bases and at J to 2 bases, leaving 6 bases not matched to a gene. Per germline, CDR1 MDHEN and CDR2 SYDVKM. The CDR3 is made up of 15 amino acids. The CDR3 DNA follows: TGTGCCAGCAGTCCAGGGACAGGCGACACAGATACGCAGTATTTT. Protein product: CASSPGTGDTDTQYF.

This clonotype was detected many times. The chain recombines TRBV27 with TRBJ2-2; D ambiguous. Deletions cut 4 bases from V and 5 bases from J, with 8 bases between. This CDR3 is 13 amino acids long. Germline V CDR1 and CDR2: MNHEY, SMNVEV (reference sequence). This CDR3 is CASSYDTTGELFF. The CDR3 bases are TGTGCCAGCAGTTACGACACGACCGGGGAGCTGTTTTTT.

The rearrangement links TRBV20-1 to TRBJ2-1; TRBD2 agrees at 9 bases. J lost 7 bases, V lost 7 bases, and 11 bases had no gene match. There are 14 residues in the CDR3. The germline V gene encodes CDR1 DFQATT and CDR2 SNEGSKA (reference sequence). In nucleotides, the CDR3 is TGCAGTGGACTCTACGGACTAGCGAGGAATGAGCAGTTCTTC. It codes for CSGLYGLARNEQFF.

Ten or more counts support this clonotype. The rearrangement joins TRBV3-1 to TRBJ1-5, with D tentatively TRBD1 (6 bases). V was trimmed by 3 bases and J by 14 bases, leaving 20 bases between them. The V gene's germline CDR1 is LGHDT and CDR2 YNNKEL (reference sequence). This CDR3 comprises 14 residues. CDR3 sequence (DNA): TGTGCCAGCAGCCACACTCGGATAGAGGGGGTTAAGCATTTT. It specifies CASSHTRIEGVKHF.

This clonotype occurred many times. V gene TRBV18 combines with J gene TRBJ2-5; TRBD2 is a possible D gene (7 bases). The CDR3 runs to 14 residues. The V gene lost 5 bases and the J gene lost 4 bases, with 14 bases spanning the gap. The germline V gene has CDR1 KGHSH and CDR2 LQKENI. CDR3 amino acids: CASSSNREGETQYF. The CDR3 DNA is TGTGCCAGCTCATCCAACAGGGAGGGAGAGACCCAGTACTTC.

This clonotype has a count of ten or more. The gene calls are TRBV30 and TRBJ1-5; no clear D. The ends were cut back, 2 bases at V and 6 bases at J, with 11 bases in the middle. Germline CDR1 reads GTSNPN; CDR2 reads SVGIG (reference sequence). There are 13 residues in the CDR3. CDR3 loop: CAWSPNRVQPQHF. Here the CDR3 DNA reads TGTGCCTGGAGTCCGAATAGGGTTCAGCCCCAGCATTTT. The full variable domain, with the rest looked up from reference TRBV30 and TRBJ1-5, is SQTIHQWPATLVQPVGSPLSLECTVEGTSNPNLYWYRQAAGRGLQLLFYSVGIGQISSEVPQNLSASRPQDRQFILSSKKLLLSDSGFYLCAWSPNRVQPQHFGDGTRLSIL.

In nucleotides, the CDR3 is TGTGCCAGCAGTGGTGTGGACCGCTCCCTAGACATTCAGTACTTC. Translating gives CASSGVDRSLDIQYF. The chain is built from TRBV2 and TRBJ2-4; D unresolved. CDR1 is SNHLY, CDR2 FYNNEI, per germline. The V end was cut by 4 bases, the J end by 8 bases, with 18 bases between. The CDR3 length is 15 residues.

The CDR3 loop reads CASSSVNYNEQFF. CDR3 sequence (DNA): TGTGCCAGCAGTTCCGTCAACTACAATGAGCAGTTCTTC. V and J are TRBV27 and TRBJ2-1; D unclear. Looked up from germline, CDR1 is MNHEY and CDR2 is SMNVEV (reference sequence). The CDR3 is 13 residues long. The V and J ends lost 4 bases and 3 bases respectively, with 7 bases between them.

The chain is built from TRBV29-1 and TRBJ2-1; D ambiguous. Looked up from germline, CDR1 is SQVTM and CDR2 is ANQGSEA. This CDR3 has 11 amino acids. V was clipped by 4 bases and J by 6 bases, with 7 bases between them. In nucleotides, the CDR3 is TGCAGCGTTGGGAGACCCAATGAGCAGTTCTTC. Residues: CSVGRPNEQFF.

This clonotype was found many times. V gene TRBV3-1 combines with J gene TRBJ2-1; no definite D call. Trimming removed 2 bases from V and 12 bases from J, with 11 bases in between. This CDR3 has 12 amino acids. CDR1 LGHDT and CDR2 YNNKEL come from the germline V gene (reference sequence). The CDR3 sequence: CASSQYPRVQFF. The CDR3 coding sequence is TGTGCCAGCAGCCAATACCCTAGAGTGCAGTTCTTC.

In this sample, this clonotype turned up many times. This chain links TRBV24-1 with TRBJ2-3; D is unresolved. Germline V CDR1 and CDR2: KGHDR, SFDVKD. CDR3 length: 11 residues. Trimming pared 10 bases from V and 6 bases from J, leaving 10 bases between. CDR3 region: CATSRSDTQYF. In nucleotides, the CDR3 is TGTGCCACGTCAAGGTCGGATACGCAGTATTTT.

This sequence joins TRBV27 and TRBJ2-6; D remains unclear. In germline, CDR1 is MNHEY, CDR2 SMNVEV (reference sequence). This CDR3 contains 14 residues. V lost 6 bases and J lost 0, with 6 bases in between. CDR3 sequence: CASRTLSGANVLTF. The CDR3 coding sequence is TGTGCCAGCAGGACACTCTCTGGGGCCAACGTCCTGACTTTC.

CDR3 protein: CASQSHRSGELFF. DNA for the CDR3: TGCGCCAGCCAGTCGCATCGCAGCGGGGAGCTGTTTTTT. The chain recombines TRBV10-1 with TRBJ2-2; D is unclear. The V end was cut by 8 bases, the J end by 7 bases, with 14 bases between. This CDR3 region has 13 residues. Germline values: CDR1 WNHNN, CDR2 SYGVQD (reference sequence).

The V gene is TRBV25-1, the J gene TRBJ2-5, with 8 bases that match TRBD2. Germline V lookup: CDR1 MGHDK, CDR2 SYGVNS. This CDR3 has 12 amino acids. Losses at the gene ends were 6 bases for V and 13 bases for J; bases not matched to a gene: 10. This CDR3 reads CASSPRTSRLYF. CDR3 nucleotide sequence: TGTGCCAGCAGCCCCCGGACTAGCCGTCTGTACTTC.

This clonotype was seen a few times. The chain uses TRBV29-1 and TRBJ2-3, with D tentatively TRBD1 (5 bases). This CDR3 is 14 amino acids long. Trimming removed 5 bases at V and 3 bases at J, with 15 bases between. CDR1 and CDR2 from the germline V gene are SQVTM and ANQGSEA. The CDR3 here is CSVTLQGRTDTQYF. The CDR3 nucleotides read TGCAGCGTTACTTTGCAGGGTCGGACAGATACGCAGTATTTT.